The 2 T cell receptor beta chains given below trace back to one sample, sequenced in a study of PD-1 blockade in classical Hodgkin lymphoma (dated by TCRdb to 2019 to 2021). Interpreted using the paper, the time point label stands for: cycle 4 day 1 (C4D1), after less than seven weeks of nivolumab. All trial patients had relapsed after autologous stem cell transplantation, with cohorts A, B and C differing in prior brentuximab vedotin exposure. Using a Miltenyi CD4+ T cell isolation kit, CD4+ T cells were purified from thawed PBMCs through magnetic negative selection. The library was built by means of the immunoSEQ multiplex PCR assay. Entries here come from immuneACCESS through TCRdb and include only in-frame sequences with V and J called. Some clones fail to appear in such tables; in the studies checked, an unresolved V gene covers under half of the shortfall, and the cause of the remainder is unknown. The sample records about 28,000 clones, 70% to 85% of which are singletons. The top ten constitute around 0.6% of the sample.

The sample in question was CD4+ T cells from blood, obtained before the fourth cycle of nivolumab. The origin of the receptors is a human donor with classical Hodgkin lymphoma.

The chain recombines TRBV5-4 with TRBJ2-3, with 8 nucleotides matching TRBD1. This CDR3 region has 13 residues. The germline gives CDR1 SGHNT, CDR2 YYREEE (reference sequence). V shed 5 bases and J 5 bases; nucleotides not matched to a gene: 4. DNA of the CDR3: TGTGCCAGCAGATACGGACAGGGAGATACGCAGTATTTT. It translates to CASRYGQGDTQYF. Full variable domain (rest looked up from reference TRBV5-4 and TRBJ2-3): ETGVTQSPTHLIKTRGQQVTLRCSSQSGHNTVSWYQQALGQGPQFIFQYYREEENGRGNFPPRFSGLQFPNYSSELNVNALELDDSALYLCASRYGQGDTQYFGPGTRLTVL.

This clone was found once. The V and J genes are TRBV6-4 and TRBJ2-1; 10 bases are shared with TRBD2. Germline CDR1 MRHNA, CDR2 SNTAGT. This CDR3 region has 15 residues. The ends lost 5 bases at V and 5 bases at J; junction bases unmatched: 6. In DNA form, the CDR3 reads TGTGCCAGCAGTTTAGAACTAGCGGGAAACAATGAGCAGTTCTTC. Protein: CASSLELAGNNEQFF.